This entry describes one T cell receptor beta chain. Its antigen remains unknown. The data were taken from a study of cytomegalovirus exposure and HLA in healthy donors. Background on the study: Earlier sequencing of about 179 million T cells yielded 95 million to 120 million unique TCR beta sequences. Overall study findings and caveats: Among the most significant clusters, several appeared linked to common viral pathogens in a later analysis. Rarity marked most TCR sequences, yet some public TCRs occurred in many donors. A missense DCLRE1C variant was associated with V- and J-gene trimming of TCR beta chains in a later analysis, and an independent cohort replicated the association.

CDR3 length: 16 residues. Germline V gene lookup returns CDR1 SQVTM and CDR2 ANQGSEA. Germline trimming cut 6 bases from V and 4 bases from J; bases unmatched to any gene: 11. The PCR had 60 Vbeta and 13 Jbeta primers. Repertoires were generated with immunoSEQ multiplex PCR, while TCRdb's copy carries only in-frame clones and drops some. The table shows hundreds of thousands of clones, with approximately 82% occurring only once. This sequence originates from a man younger than 35 in good health and CMV-seronegative. The chain is built from TRBV29-1 and TRBJ2-1; 11 bases are a match to TRBD2. Material for sequencing was PBMCs. The CDR3 nucleotides read TGCAGCGTGTATGAAAGGTCTAGCGGGAGGTACAATGAGCAGTTCTTC. Amino acid sequence: CSVYERSSGRYNEQFF.